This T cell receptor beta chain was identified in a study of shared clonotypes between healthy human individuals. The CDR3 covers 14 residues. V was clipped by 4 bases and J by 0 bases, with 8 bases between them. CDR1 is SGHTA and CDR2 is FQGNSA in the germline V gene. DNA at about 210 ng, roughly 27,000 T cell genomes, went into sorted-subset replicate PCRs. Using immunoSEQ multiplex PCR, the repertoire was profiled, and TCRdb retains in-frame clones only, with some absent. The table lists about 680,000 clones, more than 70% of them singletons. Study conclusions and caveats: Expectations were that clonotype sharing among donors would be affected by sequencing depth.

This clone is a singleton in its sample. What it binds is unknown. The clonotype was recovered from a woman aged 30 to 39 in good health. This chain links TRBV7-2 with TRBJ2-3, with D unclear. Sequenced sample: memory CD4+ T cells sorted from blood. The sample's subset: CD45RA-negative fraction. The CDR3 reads CASSSDFSTDTQYF. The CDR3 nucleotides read TGTGCCAGCAGCTCCGATTTTAGCACAGATACGCAGTATTTT.